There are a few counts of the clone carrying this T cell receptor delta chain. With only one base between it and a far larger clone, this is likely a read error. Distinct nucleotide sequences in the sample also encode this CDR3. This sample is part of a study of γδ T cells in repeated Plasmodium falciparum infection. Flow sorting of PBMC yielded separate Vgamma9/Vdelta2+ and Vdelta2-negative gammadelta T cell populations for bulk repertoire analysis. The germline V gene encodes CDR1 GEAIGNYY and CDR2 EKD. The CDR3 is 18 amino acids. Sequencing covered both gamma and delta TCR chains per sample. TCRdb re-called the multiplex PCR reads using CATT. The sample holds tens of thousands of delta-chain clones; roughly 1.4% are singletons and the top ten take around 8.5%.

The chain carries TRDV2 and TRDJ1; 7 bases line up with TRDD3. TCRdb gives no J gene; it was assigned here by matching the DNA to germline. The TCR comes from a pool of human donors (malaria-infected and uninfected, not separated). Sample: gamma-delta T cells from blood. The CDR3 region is CACDSLGDVTLYTDKLIF. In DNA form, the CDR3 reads TGCGCCTGTGACTCTTTGGGGGACGTAACTCTGTACACCGATAAACTCATCTTT.